These 26 T cell receptor beta chains were sequenced from one sample in a study of shared clonotypes between healthy human individuals. Repertoires were generated with immunoSEQ multiplex PCR, while TCRdb's copy carries only in-frame clones and drops some. The table has 2,500,000 or so clones, just under 95% seen once; the top ten hold 0.37%. The sequenced sample was naive CD4+ T cells from PBMCs. The subset denotes: CD45RA+ positively selected. The receptor source for this set is a young man in good health. Some clones in this sample may be carry-over from other donors' samples.

The chain employs TRBV4-1 and TRBJ1-4; 7 bases match TRBD1. Germline trimming cut 8 bases from V and 4 bases from J; bases unmatched to any gene: 7. The CDR3 loop spans 14 amino acids. CDR1 MGHRA and CDR2 YSYEKL come from the germline V gene. The CDR3 nucleotides read TGCGCCAGCGGCGGGACAGCTCTTAATGAAAAACTGTTTTTT. Protein sequence: CASGGTALNEKLFF.

The chain recombines TRBV6-1 with TRBJ2-5; a weak D match, TRBD1 (7 bases). This CDR3 region has 16 residues. With 4 bases removed from V and 4 bases from J, the gap between germline ends came to 19 bases. Germline values: CDR1 MNHNS, CDR2 SASEGT. In DNA form, the CDR3 reads TGTGCCAGCAGTGCAGGAAACAGGGGAGGTAGAGAGACCCAGTACTTC. Amino acid sequence: CASSAGNRGGRETQYF.

This clone has a handful of counts. V is TRBV6-1 and J is TRBJ1-1, with D perhaps TRBD1 (5 bases). CDR1 and CDR2 (germline): MNHNS, SASEGT. The CDR3 totals 13 residues. The V and J ends lost 6 bases and 5 bases respectively, with 13 bases between them. This chain's CDR3 is CASRKFGGTEAFF. For the CDR3, the DNA is TGTGCCAGCAGGAAGTTTGGGGGGACTGAAGCTTTCTTT.

The chain joins TRBV28 to TRBJ2-1; D is unresolved. Trimming pared 5 bases from V and 10 bases from J, leaving 12 bases between. The CDR3 totals 12 residues. Germline assignment: CDR1 MDHEN and CDR2 SYDVKM. CDR3 DNA: TGTGCCAGCAGTCTCTCCCCCTCGGAGCAGTTCTTC. Its protein product is CASSLSPSEQFF.

The rearrangement uses TRBV4-2 and TRBJ1-2; possibly TRBD1 for D (6 bases). The length of the CDR3 is 15 residues. Germline assignment: CDR1 LGHNA and CDR2 YNFKEQ. V lost 4 bases and J lost 8, with 20 bases in between. This CDR3 reads CASSPPGGAKQGYTF. CDR3 sequence (DNA): TGTGCCAGCAGCCCCCCCGGGGGGGCTAAACAAGGCTACACCTTC.

The genes are TRBV28 and TRBJ2-7, with TRBD2 matching over 10 bases. Germline CDR1 MDHEN, CDR2 SYDVKM. The CDR3 is 16 residues long. With 7 bases clipped from V and 5 bases from J, the junction kept 14 bases outside the gene matches. CDR3 sequence reads: CASTPSGRAGGDEQYF. CDR3 nucleotides: TGTGCCAGCACTCCTAGCGGGAGAGCCGGAGGGGACGAGCAGTACTTC.

This chain links TRBV2 with TRBJ2-2, with a tentative D call TRBD1 (6 bases). The ends were cut back, 10 bases at V and 6 bases at J, with 18 bases in the middle. The CDR3 extends over 14 amino acids. Germline assignment: CDR1 SNHLY and CDR2 FYNNEI. CDR3 in DNA: TGTGCCACCCGAGGGGGAAACAGGGCCGGGGAGCTGTTTTTT. This codes for CATRGGNRAGELFF.

The chain combines TRBV7-2 with TRBJ2-2; D may match TRBD1 or TRBD2 (6 bases each). The germline gives CDR1 SGHTA, CDR2 FQGNSA. V was pared by 2 bases and J by 8 bases, with 15 bases between. The CDR3 sequence is 15 residues long. CDR3 in DNA: TGTGCCAGCAGCTTACGGGGGCCCTGGCTGGGGGAGCTGTTTTTT. Its translation is CASSLRGPWLGELFF.

The V call is TRBV2, the J call TRBJ2-2; TRBD2 agrees at 11 bases. The CDR3 loop spans 18 amino acids. In germline, CDR1 is SNHLY, CDR2 FYNNEI. V gave up 6 bases and J gave up 0 bases; unmatched junction bases: 9. CDR3 bases: TGTGCCAGCAGATGGGGGAATAGCGGGAGGGCGAACACCGGGGAGCTGTTTTTT. It encodes CASRWGNSGRANTGELFF.

The rearrangement joins TRBV18 to TRBJ1-1; 7 positions match TRBD1. After removal of 3 bases from V and 0 bases from J, the junction contained 7 bases not matched to a gene. The V gene's germline CDR1 is KGHSH and CDR2 LQKENI. This CDR3 is 16 amino acids long. CDR3 in DNA: TGTGCCAGCTCACCTAGTAGGGGGCTCCTGAACACTGAAGCTTTCTTT. This codes for CASSPSRGLLNTEAFF. Full variable domain (remainder filled in from reference TRBV18 and TRBJ1-1): NAGVMQNPRHLVRRRGQEARLRCSPMKGHSHVYWYRQLPEEGLKFMVYLQKENIIDESGMPKERFSAEFPKEGPSILRIQQVVRGDSAAYFCASSPSRGLLNTEAFFGQGTRLTVV.

This clone was recorded only once. This CDR3 is CAISELRQGENTEAFF. The DNA for the CDR3 is TGTGCCATCAGTGAGTTACGACAGGGAGAGAACACTGAAGCTTTCTTT. The rearrangement uses TRBV10-3 and TRBJ1-1; 7 bases align to TRBD1. V gave up 1 base and J gave up 1 base; unmatched junction bases: 6. The CDR3 extends over 16 amino acids. Germline-derived CDR1 and CDR2 are ENHRY and SYGVKD.

This clone has just one count. This chain uses TRBV29-1 with TRBJ2-7; tentative D call: TRBD1 (5 bases). CDR3 length: 12 amino acids. Germline-derived CDR1 and CDR2 are SQVTM and ANQGSEA. V was clipped by 3 bases and J by 3 bases, with 9 bases between them. DNA of the CDR3: TGCAGCGTTGAGTTCCAGGGCTACGAGCAGTACTTC. Its protein product is CSVEFQGYEQYF.

V gene TRBV28 combines with J gene TRBJ2-1; D is ambiguous. Germline CDR1 reads MDHEN; CDR2 reads SYDVKM. This CDR3 has 13 amino acids. V was trimmed by 4 bases and J by 7 bases, leaving 11 bases between them. The CDR3: CASSSSSPNEQFF. DNA of the CDR3: TGTGCCAGCAGTTCCTCTAGTCCGAATGAGCAGTTCTTC.

Concerning this clone: Other DNA sequences from this sample encode an identical CDR3 as well. The chain uses TRBV5-1 and TRBJ1-1; 8 nucleotides match TRBD1. This CDR3 has 16 amino acids. Germline values: CDR1 SGHRS, CDR2 YFSETQ. V lost 0 bases, J lost 2 bases, and 6 bases stayed unmatched. CDR3 coding DNA: TGCGCCAGCAGCTTGGCTGGGACAGGTGCTAACACTGAAGCTTTCTTT. This gives the protein CASSLAGTGANTEAFF.

This chain links TRBV4-1 with TRBJ2-5; possible D gene TRBD2, 7 bases. CDR1 and CDR2 from the germline V gene are MGHRA and YSYEKL. The germline V and J ends were trimmed by 2 bases and 1 base, with 14 bases remaining between them. The CDR3 is 16 residues long. This CDR3 is CASSQTGTGGQETQYF. As DNA, the CDR3 is TGCGCCAGCAGCCAAACAGGGACGGGGGGCCAAGAGACCCAGTACTTC.

This chain joins TRBV28 and TRBJ1-5; D might be TRBD1 (6 bases). This CDR3 has 15 residues. Looked up from germline, CDR1 is MDHEN and CDR2 is SYDVKM. The V and J ends lost 5 bases and 6 bases respectively, with 17 bases between them. This CDR3 reads CASSILPGQSQPQHF. The CDR3 DNA reads as TGTGCCAGCAGTATACTGCCGGGACAATCTCAGCCCCAGCATTTT.

The V call is TRBV6-5, the J call TRBJ2-1; a weak D match, TRBD1 (5 bases). This CDR3 spans 13 amino acids. V was shortened by 5 bases and J by 11 bases, with 16 bases between the two germline ends. Germline CDR1 and CDR2: MNHEY and SVGAGI. Here the CDR3 reads CASSPHLGLQQFF. The CDR3 nucleotides are TGTGCCAGCAGTCCCCACTTGGGGCTCCAGCAGTTCTTC.

The chain is built from TRBV7-2 and TRBJ2-7, with TRBD1 matching 8 bases. The CDR3 is made up of 15 amino acids. The ends lost 2 bases at V and 1 base at J; junction bases unmatched: 4. The germline V gene has CDR1 SGHTA and CDR2 FQGNSA. The CDR3 DNA sequence: TGTGCCAGCAGCTTATTTGGGACAGGATCCTACGAGCAGTACTTC. Translation gives CASSLFGTGSYEQYF.

Points on this clone: This same CDR3 is encoded by further DNA sequences in the sample. V gene TRBV5-1 combines with J gene TRBJ2-1; 10 bases align to TRBD2. Germline V gene data show CDR1 as SGHRS and CDR2 as YFSETQ. This CDR3 region has 15 residues. After removal of 2 bases from V and 4 bases from J, the junction contained 3 bases not matched to a gene. CDR3 bases: TGCGCCAGCAGCTTCCTAGCGGGAGTGTACAATGAGCAGTTCTTC. This encodes CASSFLAGVYNEQFF. The full variable domain, rest sourced from reference TRBV5-1 and TRBJ2-1, is KAGVTQTPRYLIKTRGQQVTLSCSPISGHRSVSWYQQTPGQGLQFLFEYFSETQRNKGNFPGRFSGRQFSNSRSEMNVSTLELGDSALYLCASSFLAGVYNEQFFGPGTRLTVL.

The rearrangement joins TRBV6-6 to TRBJ2-1, with TRBD2 matching 8 bases. CDR3 length equals 12 residues. Germline CDR1 and CDR2: MNHNY and SVGAGI (reference sequence). V lost 8 bases and J lost 9; bases outside the gene matches: 6. CDR3 bases: TGTGCCAGCTGGGGCGGGAGGAGTGAGCAGTTCTTC. Translated, it gives CASWGGRSEQFF.

The V and J genes are TRBV28 and TRBJ1-1; no clear D gene. The germline V gene encodes CDR1 MDHEN and CDR2 SYDVKM. CDR3 size: 12 residues. The germline V and J ends were trimmed by 10 bases and 7 bases, with 16 bases remaining between them. The CDR3 reads CATEQPRFEAFF. The CDR3 nucleotides read TGTGCCACCGAACAGCCCAGATTTGAAGCTTTCTTT.

The rearrangement links TRBV28 to TRBJ2-5, with D perhaps matching TRBD1 or TRBD2 (5 bases each). There are 15 residues in the CDR3. The V and J ends lost 6 bases and 5 bases respectively, with 19 bases between them. Germline-derived CDR1 and CDR2 are MDHEN and SYDVKM. The CDR3: CASSSPGTVGETQYF. DNA for the CDR3: TGTGCCAGCAGCTCCCCCGGGACGGTGGGGGAGACCCAGTACTTC. The variable domain in full, completed from reference TRBV28 and TRBJ2-5, reads DVKVTQSSRYLVKRTGEKVFLECVQDMDHENMFWYRQDPGLGLRLIYFSYDVKMKEKGDIPEGYSVSREKKERFSLILESASTNQTSMYLCASSSPGTVGETQYFGPGTRLLVL.

The chain is built from TRBV5-1 and TRBJ2-3, with unresolved D. Trimming took off 1 base at V and 2 bases at J, with 8 bases between the two ends. There are 14 residues in the CDR3. From germline, CDR1 is SGHRS and CDR2 YFSETQ. The CDR3 sequence is CASSLSQTTDTQYF. The DNA of the CDR3 is TGCGCCAGCAGCTTGTCTCAGACCACAGATACGCAGTATTTT.

This clone was counted once. The V and J genes are TRBV9 and TRBJ2-1, with 8 bases lining up with TRBD2. The CDR3 length is 18 residues. Germline loops: CDR1 SGDLS, CDR2 YYNGEE. V shed 2 bases, J shed 9 bases, and the junction held 19 bases outside the gene matches. DNA of the CDR3: TGTGCCAGCAGCGTGTTCTCCCCGACTAGCGCCTTCATCCCTGAGCAGTTCTTC. Its protein is CASSVFSPTSAFIPEQFF.

Concerning this clone: The same CDR3 arises from other DNA sequences in this sample as well. V is TRBV5-1 and J is TRBJ2-7, with 8 bases identical to TRBD2. V lost 2 bases to trimming and J lost 2 bases; unmatched junction nucleotides: 3. This CDR3 has 14 residues. Germline V lookup: CDR1 SGHRS, CDR2 YFSETQ. Here the CDR3 reads CASSFSGGTYEQYF. CDR3 sequence (DNA): TGCGCCAGCAGCTTTTCGGGAGGGACCTACGAGCAGTACTTC.

The V gene is TRBV5-6, the J gene TRBJ2-2, with a possible D match to TRBD2 (6 bases). Germline lookup yields CDR1 SGHDT and CDR2 YYEEEE. V shed 4 bases and J shed 4 bases, with 17 bases lying between them. This CDR3 region has 16 residues. CDR3 coding DNA: TGTGCCAGCAGCCTGGCCCGGCGCGGGGCCACCGGGGAGCTGTTTTTT. Translated: CASSLARRGATGELFF.